The 27 T cell receptor beta chains below were found in one sample sequenced in a study of T cell responses to AZD1222 COVID-19 vaccine. The assay was immunoSEQ multiplex PCR, and TCRdb's table has in-frame clones only and misses some. The data show 150,000 to 200,000 clones, 92% seen once. The source material was peripheral blood, sampled 28 days after the second AZD1222 dose. All receptors derive from an adult who received the AZD1222 COVID-19 vaccine.

This clone was observed once. The V call is TRBV5-5, the J call TRBJ2-7; tentatively, D is TRBD1 (5 bases). The V end lost 3 bases, the J end lost 7 bases, and 23 bases lay between the germline ends. Germline V lookup: CDR1 SGHKS, CDR2 YYEKEE (reference sequence). CDR3 size: 16 residues. CDR3 DNA sequence: TGTGCCAGCAGCTCATTTCTCGGACGGCGCAGGGAAGAGCAGTACTTC. This encodes CASSSFLGRRREEQYF.

The rearrangement links TRBV5-1 to TRBJ2-3; TRBD2 agrees at 9 bases. The V and J ends lost 0 bases and 0 bases, in that order; junction bases with no gene match: 5. This CDR3 is 17 amino acids long. Germline V gives CDR1 SGHRS, CDR2 YFSETQ. The CDR3, as DNA: TGCGCCAGCAGCTTGGTATCTAGCGGGGCAAGCACAGATACGCAGTATTTT. It encodes CASSLVSSGASTDTQYF.

This chain connects TRBV7-3 to TRBJ1-1; the D is unclear. The V end lost 5 bases, the J end lost 1 base, and 8 bases lay between the germline ends. The CDR3 is made up of 13 amino acids. Per germline, CDR1 SGHTA and CDR2 FQGTGA. CDR3 DNA: TGTGCCAGCAGCCCTCACACGAACACTGAAGCTTTCTTT. This encodes CASSPHTNTEAFF.

This clone was detected only a few times. V gene TRBV10-3 combines with J gene TRBJ1-2; D perhaps matches TRBD1 (5 bases). The CDR3 sequence is 14 residues long. The germline V and J ends were trimmed by 10 bases and 8 bases, with 23 bases remaining between them. Germline CDR1 and CDR2: ENHRY and SYGVKD. The CDR3 loop is CATLFTTGGYGYTF. In DNA form, the CDR3 reads TGTGCCACCCTTTTTACTACAGGAGGCTACGGCTACACCTTC.

The gene calls are TRBV18 and TRBJ2-1, with 13 positions matching TRBD2. V gave up 0 bases and J gave up 10 bases; unmatched junction bases: 6. From germline, CDR1 is KGHSH and CDR2 LQKENI. CDR3 size: 16 residues. CDR3 amino acids: CASSPPGTSGVGEQFF. The CDR3, as DNA: TGTGCCAGCTCACCACCCGGGACTAGCGGGGTCGGGGAGCAGTTCTTC. The whole variable domain, filled in from reference TRBV18 and TRBJ2-1, reads NAGVMQNPRHLVRRRGQEARLRCSPMKGHSHVYWYRQLPEEGLKFMVYLQKENIIDESGMPKERFSAEFPKEGPSILRIQQVVRGDSAAYFCASSPPGTSGVGEQFFGPGTRLTVL.

The chain carries TRBV3-1 (or the pseudogene TRBV3-2) and TRBJ2-5, with 10 positions matching TRBD2. The germline V gene encodes CDR1 LGHDT and CDR2 YNNKEL (reference sequence). The CDR3 covers 14 residues. V shed 4 bases, J shed 6 bases, and the junction held 5 bases outside the gene matches. The CDR3 region is CASSLGTSVKTQYF. CDR3 sequence (DNA): TGTGCCAGCAGCCTCGGGACTAGCGTGAAGACCCAGTACTTC.

This clone was seen just once. J is TRBJ1-4 and V is TRBV9; D gene uncertain. Germline CDR1 and CDR2: SGDLS and YYNGEE. CDR3 size: 13 residues. V was cut by 0 bases and J by 8 bases, with 8 bases left in between. CDR3 sequence (DNA): TGTGCCAGCAGCGTAGAGACGGAGGAAAAACTGTTTTTT. Its protein product is CASSVETEEKLFF.

The chain is built from TRBV2 and TRBJ1-6; no clear D gene. V lost 2 bases and J 6 bases, leaving 8 bases between the germline ends. Germline-derived CDR1 and CDR2 are SNHLY and FYNNEI. The CDR3 extends over 14 amino acids. Here the CDR3 DNA reads TGTGCCAGCAGTGAACAGAGAGGTAATTCACCCCTCCACTTT. This translates into CASSEQRGNSPLHF.

The chain couples TRBV7-9 to TRBJ1-2; D is perhaps TRBD1 (6 bases). Germline CDR1 SEHNR, CDR2 FQNEAQ (reference sequence). CDR3 length: 14 amino acids. The V and J ends lost 5 bases and 6 bases respectively, with 16 bases between them. This CDR3 is CASSPTGSEDGYTF. CDR3 coding DNA: TGTGCCAGCAGCCCCACAGGGTCGGAAGATGGCTACACCTTC.

V is TRBV15 and J is TRBJ1-1; D is ambiguous. V shed 5 bases and J shed 1 base, with 14 bases lying between them. The CDR3 runs 15 residues. Germline V CDR1 and CDR2: LNHNV, YYDKDF (reference sequence). The CDR3 bases are TGTGCCACCAGCTCGCGACCCCGGTCGAACACTGAAGCTTTCTTT. Its protein is CATSSRPRSNTEAFF.

This rearrangement joins TRBV5-1 to TRBJ1-2; D ambiguous. In germline, CDR1 is SGHRS, CDR2 YFSETQ. The CDR3 totals 14 residues. Trimming removed 0 bases at V and 1 base at J, with 7 bases between. The CDR3, as DNA: TGCGCCAGCAGCTTGGATGGGGATAACTATGGCTACACCTTC. Its protein product is CASSLDGDNYGYTF.

The chain is built from TRBV9 and TRBJ1-2; D not resolved. This CDR3 comprises 13 residues. V lost 0 bases and J 4 bases, leaving 7 bases between the germline ends. CDR1 and CDR2 (germline): SGDLS, YYNGEE. The CDR3 DNA reads TGTGCCAGCAGCGTAGGGCAGGCCTATGGCTACACCTTC. Translating gives CASSVGQAYGYTF. The full variable domain, rest sourced from reference TRBV9 and TRBJ1-2, is DSGVTQTPKHLITATGQRVTLRCSPRSGDLSVYWYQQSLDQGLQFLIQYYNGEERAKGNILERFSAQQFPDLHSELNLSSLELGDSALYFCASSVGQAYGYTFGSGTRLTVV.

CDR3 sequence: CSVITTHMNTEAFF. The CDR3 DNA sequence: TGCAGCGTTATCACTACCCACATGAACACTGAAGCTTTCTTT. The V and J genes are TRBV29-1 and TRBJ1-1; no firm D call. Germline loops: CDR1 SQVTM, CDR2 ANQGSEA. CDR3 length: 14 residues. The V end was cut by 5 bases, the J end by 0 bases, with 13 bases between.

This chain connects TRBV6-5 to TRBJ1-2; no definite D call. Between the trimmed V and J ends, which lost 8 bases and 1 base, there was a span of 11 bases. Germline CDR1 MNHEY, CDR2 SVGAGI. The CDR3 spans 13 residues. The chain's CDR3 is CASAERLNYGYTF. The CDR3, as DNA: TGTGCCAGCGCCGAGCGACTTAACTATGGCTACACCTTC.

Here the CDR3 DNA reads TGTGCCAGCAGTCCAGGGGACTATGGCTACACCTTC. This gives the protein CASSPGDYGYTF. The gene calls are TRBV6-5 and TRBJ1-2, with a weak D call TRBD1 (6 bases). The length of the CDR3 is 12 residues. Germline lookup yields CDR1 MNHEY and CDR2 SVGAGI. The V and J ends lost 5 bases and 3 bases respectively, with 7 bases between them.

Only a few counts were recorded for this clone. This chain uses TRBV29-1 with TRBJ1-1; D unclear. The length of the CDR3 is 12 residues. Per the germline V gene, CDR1 is SQVTM and CDR2 is ANQGSEA. V was cut by 8 bases and J by 3 bases, with 13 bases left in between. The CDR3 sequence: CSTRIEDTEAFF. CDR3 in DNA: TGCAGCACCAGGATCGAAGACACTGAAGCTTTCTTT. Full variable domain (remainder filled in from reference TRBV29-1 and TRBJ1-1): SAVISQKPSRDICQRGTSLTIQCQVDSQVTMMFWYRQQPGQSLTLIATANQGSEATYESGFVIDKFPISRPNLTFSTLTVSNMSPEDSSIYLCSTRIEDTEAFFGQGTRLTVV.

This clone has only one observation. For the CDR3, the DNA is TGTGCCAGCAGCGTCTGGCGGGGGAGAGATAGCAATCAGCCCCAGCATTTT. Protein sequence: CASSVWRGRDSNQPQHF. The chain uses TRBV7-8 and TRBJ1-5; a possible D gene is TRBD1 (5 bases). The CDR3 is 17 residues long. Germline CDR1 and CDR2: SGHVS and FQNEAQ. The V end lost 5 bases, the J end lost 0 bases, and 17 bases lay between the germline ends.

The chain recombines TRBV5-1 with TRBJ1-6; tentative D call: TRBD1 (6 bases). The CDR3 runs to 18 residues. Per germline, CDR1 SGHRS and CDR2 YFSETQ. Trimming removed 5 bases at V and 0 bases at J, with 18 bases between. The CDR3 nucleotides read TGCGCCAGCAGATATGGACAGCAGTACATCTCCTATAATTCACCCCTCCACTTT. Amino acids: CASRYGQQYISYNSPLHF.

V is TRBV7-9 and J is TRBJ1-3; D call uncertain. The V end was cut by 1 base, the J end by 0 bases, with 7 bases between. Germline assignment: CDR1 SEHNR and CDR2 FQNEAQ (reference sequence). The CDR3 contains 15 residues. The CDR3 reads CASSLGVTSGNTIYF. The DNA for the CDR3 is TGTGCCAGCAGCTTAGGGGTGACCTCTGGAAACACCATATATTTT.

The chain links TRBV10-1 to TRBJ1-2, with 8 bases aligning to TRBD1. The V and J ends lost 2 bases and 2 bases, in that order; junction bases with no gene match: 7. The germline CDR1 and CDR2 sequences are WNHNN and SYGVQD (reference sequence). The CDR3 runs to 16 residues. The CDR3 reads CASSEETGVANYGYTF. The CDR3 bases are TGCGCCAGCAGTGAGGAGACAGGGGTGGCCAACTATGGCTACACCTTC.

The J gene is TRBJ2-1, the V gene TRBV7-3; maybe TRBD2 (5 bases). There are 13 residues in the CDR3. With 1 base removed from V and 7 bases from J, the gap between germline ends came to 8 bases. Germline loops: CDR1 SGHTA, CDR2 FQGTGA. CDR3 amino acids: CASSLKSGNEQFF. In nucleotides, the CDR3 is TGTGCCAGCAGCTTAAAAAGCGGAAATGAGCAGTTCTTC.

This chain connects TRBV4-2 to TRBJ1-5; D ambiguous. Germline loops: CDR1 LGHNA, CDR2 YNFKEQ. CDR3 size: 15 residues. With 0 bases removed from V and 7 bases from J, the gap between germline ends came to 13 bases. The CDR3 DNA is TGTGCCAGCAGCCAAGATGGTTTGGGTGGCCAGCCCCAGCATTTT. It is translated as CASSQDGLGGQPQHF.

CDR3 coding DNA: TGTGCCAGCAGCGCAATATATTGGGGGGGTAACACTGAAGCTTTCTTT. As protein: CASSAIYWGGNTEAFF. J is TRBJ1-1 and V is TRBV9; possible D gene TRBD1, 5 bases. V lost 3 bases and J 2 bases, leaving 17 bases between the germline ends. CDR1 is SGDLS, CDR2 YYNGEE, per germline. This CDR3 has 16 amino acids.

V and J are TRBV6-5 and TRBJ1-5; 7 bases fit TRBD1. CDR3 size: 15 residues. V was pared by 7 bases and J by 2 bases, with 8 bases of the junction left unmatched. Looked up from germline, CDR1 is MNHEY and CDR2 is SVGAGI. The CDR3 DNA follows: TGTGCCAGCATGTTCCAGGGGGATCGCAATCAGCCCCAGCATTTT. It encodes CASMFQGDRNQPQHF.

In this sample, this clone turned up once. The rearrangement joins TRBV6-1 to TRBJ2-3; no reliable D call. This CDR3 comprises 14 residues. From germline, CDR1 is MNHNS and CDR2 SASEGT. Trimming removed 2 bases from V and 1 base from J, with 7 bases in between. The CDR3 loop reads CASSERRGTDTQYF. In nucleotides, the CDR3 is TGTGCCAGCAGTGAAAGACGGGGCACAGATACGCAGTATTTT.

The chain employs TRBV19 and TRBJ2-2, with D possibly TRBD1 on 6 matching bases. Germline assignment: CDR1 LNHDA and CDR2 SQIVND (reference sequence). CDR3 length equals 11 residues. The ends were cut back, 5 bases at V and 9 bases at J, with 7 bases in the middle. The CDR3 sequence is CASSWDRELFF. In DNA form, the CDR3 reads TGTGCCAGTAGTTGGGACAGGGAGCTGTTTTTT.

The J gene is TRBJ1-3, the V gene TRBV6-5; the D is unclear. The CDR3 loop spans 16 amino acids. The V gene lost 0 bases and the J gene lost 2 bases, with 11 bases spanning the gap. CDR1 MNHEY and CDR2 SVGAGI come from the germline V gene. The CDR3 loop reads CASSYSMVTAGNTIYF. In DNA, the CDR3 is TGTGCCAGCAGTTACTCGATGGTGACTGCTGGAAACACCATATATTTT.